This T cell receptor beta chain comes out of a study of cytomegalovirus exposure and HLA in healthy donors. With respect to this clone: As yet, its antigen is unknown.

Regarding the study as a whole: Among immune exposure information, only CMV serostatus was available. Researchers catalogued roughly 150 TCR beta chains as cytomegalovirus-associated. A later analysis found TCR association rates differed by HLA locus, highest for DRB1 and lowest for HLA-C.

The study ran its PCR with 60 Vbeta and 13 Jbeta primers. The method was immunoSEQ multiplex PCR; TCRdb's version includes in-frame clones alone and lacks a portion of them. This table holds about 150,000 clones, 60% to 80% found once. Input material: PBMCs. The TCR was taken from a woman aged 30 to 39 in good health and CMV-seronegative.

For the CDR3, the DNA is TGTGCCAGCAGTTCAACAGGGGTGGGTCAGCCCCAGCATTTT. It translates to CASSSTGVGQPQHF. The chain is built from TRBV6-6 and TRBJ1-5, with 7 bases identical to TRBD1. The CDR3 is 14 amino acids. Germline V gene lookup returns CDR1 MNHNY and CDR2 SVGAGI (reference sequence). The V and J ends lost 4 bases and 6 bases, in that order; junction bases with no gene match: 6.